These 2 T cell receptor beta chains share one sample of origin, sequenced in a study of blood T cell repertoires in COVID-19. Libraries were prepared by immunoSEQ multiplex PCR; TCRdb keeps only in-frame clonotypes and omits some of them. The sample lists fewer than 450,000 clones, about nine tenths occurring once. Material: peripheral blood. The receptors were sampled from a woman aged 70-85 years with COVID-19, enrolled during active disease.

V gene TRBV5-1 combines with J gene TRBJ1-1; 8 positions agree with TRBD1. After removal of 4 bases from V and 2 bases from J, the junction contained 7 bases not matched to a gene. CDR1 is SGHRS and CDR2 is YFSETQ in the germline V gene. CDR3 length: 15 residues. The CDR3 bases are TGCGCCAGCAGCGTCGCGACAGGGGACAACACTGAAGCTTTCTTT. Translated: CASSVATGDNTEAFF.

The genes are TRBV11-2 and TRBJ1-2; D ambiguous. Germline lookup yields CDR1 SGHAT and CDR2 FQNNGV. CDR3 length: 15 residues. V dropped 0 bases and J dropped 0 bases, with 8 bases sitting between them. The CDR3 loop reads CASSLEYGSNYGYTF. The CDR3 DNA reads TGTGCCAGCAGCTTAGAATACGGTTCTAACTATGGCTACACCTTC.